This T cell receptor beta chain was obtained from a study of OX40 agonist ivuxolimab in advanced cancers. This clone has a single count. Sequencing used immunoSEQ multiplex PCR; TCRdb keeps in-frame clones, though not all of them. The sample shows 78,000 or so clones, approximately 90% of them seen only once. The V end was cut by 0 bases, the J end by 11 bases, with 11 bases between. CDR3 length: 13 amino acids. Per germline, CDR1 SNHLY and CDR2 FYNNEI. The receptor's source is an adult with an advanced solid tumor such as melanoma, head and neck, liver or kidney cancer. Here the sequenced sample was CD4+ or CD8+ T cells sorted from blood, taken in a trial of the OX40 agonist ivuxolimab. This chain connects TRBV2 to TRBJ1-5; tentative D call: TRBD1 (5 bases). The CDR3 nucleotides read TGTGCCAGCAGTGAAGCGCTAGGGGTGGCCCAGCATTTT. Its protein product is CASSEALGVAQHF.